Presented here are 24 T cell receptor beta chains from one specimen sequenced in a study of T cells in Graves' hyperthyroidism and ophthalmopathy. Regions amplified from RNA transcripts were the TCR beta CDR3 regions. HTBI primers were used for first-round RT-PCR of the TCR CDR3. TCRdb re-called the multiplex PCR reads through MiXCR, storing one row per CDR3 protein. The repertoire includes about 400,000 distinct CDR3 sequences, over 12% of them detected once, and approximately 29% sits in the top ten. Sequencing was carried out using blood. These receptors came from a man aged 50-60 years with Graves' ophthalmopathy.

The sample holds many counts of this clonotype. The V and J genes are TRBV4-1 and TRBJ1-4, with D tentatively TRBD1 (5 bases). This CDR3 contains 16 residues. Trimming cost V 2 bases and J 7 bases, with 17 bases left between them. The germline V gene encodes CDR1 MGHRA and CDR2 YSYEKL. The CDR3 protein is CASSQPRTQGGEKLFF. CDR3 nucleotides: TGCGCCAGCAGCCAACCTAGAACCCAGGGTGGTGAAAAACTGTTTTTT.

In its sample, this clonotype was seen a few times. The final CDR3 position lacks the conserved phenylalanine or tryptophan, pointing to a likely read error. J is TRBJ2-2 and V is TRBV29-1; 7 bases map to TRBD1. Per the germline V gene, CDR1 is SQVTM and CDR2 is ANQGSEA. Unmatched junction bases numbered 7, after V lost 6 bases and J lost 3 bases. This CDR3 region has 14 residues. Here the CDR3 reads CSVKGAQDTGELFI. CDR3 nucleotides: TGCAGCGTAAAGGGGGCGCAGGACACCGGGGAGCTGTTTATT.

This clonotype was counted many times. The rearrangement joins TRBV7-9 to TRBJ2-1; possibly TRBD1 for D (6 bases). Trimming shortened V by 1 base and J by 7 bases, and 14 bases separated the two germline ends. CDR3 size: 15 residues. The germline V gene encodes CDR1 SEHNR and CDR2 FQNEAQ (reference sequence). In DNA, the CDR3 is TGTGCCAGCAGCTTAGATCTGAGGGGGACGAATGAGCAGTTCTTC. It yields the protein CASSLDLRGTNEQFF.

This clonotype was seen at least ten times. The chain combines TRBV6-2 or TRBV6-3 with TRBJ2-2; TRBD2 matches 7 bases. The germline V gene has CDR1 MNHEY and CDR2 SVGEGT. Trimming cost V 7 bases and J 2 bases; bases outside gene matches: 7. The length of the CDR3 is 15 residues. The CDR3 DNA reads as TGTGCCAGCAAGACCCTGGGACTAAACACCGGGGAGCTGTTTTTT. Encoded protein: CASKTLGLNTGELFF.

As to this clonotype: A single base separates this from a much larger clone, so it may be a read error. The gene calls are TRBV5-5 and TRBJ1-1; the D gene is possibly TRBD1 (5 bases). CDR1 SGHKS and CDR2 YYEKEE come from the germline V gene (reference sequence). This CDR3 is 12 amino acids long. The CDR3 nucleotides are TGTGTCAGCAGCGTGGACACCCTTGAAGCTTTCTTT. The encoded protein is CVSSVDTLEAFF.

At least ten counts were recorded for this clonotype. This sequence joins TRBV7-9 and TRBJ2-1, with 7 positions matching TRBD2. From germline, CDR1 is SEHNR and CDR2 FQNEAQ (reference sequence). V lost 5 bases, J lost 9 bases, and 19 bases stayed unmatched. The CDR3 consists of 17 residues. The CDR3 DNA reads as TGTGCCAGCAGCCTTATGATAGGACTAGGGGAAGTTGGTGAGCAGTTCTTC. Its protein is CASSLMIGLGEVGEQFF.

In this sample, this clonotype turned up a few times. V gene TRBV12-3 or TRBV12-4 combines with J gene TRBJ2-1; 11 bases match TRBD2. The V segment lost 5 bases and the J segment 0 bases; nucleotides outside the gene matches: 9. This CDR3 region has 18 residues. The CDR3 DNA is TGTGCCAGCAGTCCCGGACTAGCGGGTACGAGCTCCTACAATGAGCAGTTCTTC. It codes for CASSPGLAGTSSYNEQFF.

Only a few counts were recorded for this clonotype. The gene calls are TRBV15 and TRBJ2-1; D gene ambiguous. V lost 2 bases, J lost 0 bases, and 11 bases lay in between. CDR3 length: 16 residues. The germline CDR1 and CDR2 sequences are LNHNV and YYDKDF (reference sequence). In DNA, the CDR3 is TGTGCCACCAGCAGACAATGGGCTAGCTCCTACAATGAGCAGTTCTTC. Protein product: CATSRQWASSYNEQFF.

The V call is TRBV12-3 or TRBV12-4, the J call TRBJ2-4; 7 positions agree with TRBD2. V dropped 1 base and J dropped 8; count of bases not matched to a gene: 5. The CDR3 contains 14 residues. Here the CDR3 reads CASSLVSRGDIQYF. The CDR3 nucleotides are TGTGCCAGCAGTTTAGTGAGTCGGGGGGACATTCAGTACTTC.

This clonotype came up many times. The chain recombines TRBV30 with TRBJ2-2; unclear D gene. The CDR3 consists of 14 residues. Germline assignment: CDR1 GTSNPN and CDR2 SVGIG (reference sequence). V was cut by 0 bases and J by 4 bases, with 9 bases left in between. The CDR3 protein is CAWSVIGVTGELFF. In nucleotides, the CDR3 is TGTGCCTGGAGTGTAATAGGTGTCACCGGGGAGCTGTTTTTT.

The sample holds many counts of this clonotype. The chain employs TRBV29-1 and TRBJ2-5; TRBD2 matches at 7 bases. The CDR3 is 16 amino acids. CDR1 is SQVTM, CDR2 ANQGSEA, per germline. Trimming removed 1 base from V and 4 bases from J; junction bases left unmatched: 12. CDR3 residues: CSVEVGSGGSRETQYF. The DNA for the CDR3 is TGCAGCGTTGAAGTCGGCTCGGGCGGGAGTCGAGAGACCCAGTACTTC.

This clonotype was seen ten or more times. J is TRBJ1-2 and V is TRBV20-1; D ambiguous. The germline V gene encodes CDR1 DFQATT and CDR2 SNEGSKA (reference sequence). This CDR3 spans 10 amino acids. Trimming left V 5 bases short and J 7 bases short, with 8 bases between. Here the CDR3 reads CSASKTGYTF. The CDR3 DNA sequence: TGCAGTGCTTCCAAGACTGGCTACACCTTC.

This sequence joins TRBV12-3 or TRBV12-4 and TRBJ1-1; D gene uncertain. There are 12 residues in the CDR3. Trimming removed 1 base at V and 7 bases at J, with 7 bases between. The CDR3 spells CASSLGPGEAFF. DNA for the CDR3: TGTGCCAGCAGTTTAGGCCCTGGTGAAGCTTTCTTT.

This clonotype was picked up a small number of times. The genes are TRBV5-1 and TRBJ2-7; D possibly corresponds to TRBD2 (7 bases). The CDR3 consists of 15 residues. With 4 bases removed from V and 3 bases from J, the gap between germline ends came to 17 bases. CDR1 SGHRS and CDR2 YFSETQ come from the germline V gene. CDR3 loop: CASSLGGRDSYEQYF. In DNA form, the CDR3 reads TGCGCCAGCAGCCTGGGGGGGCGAGACAGCTACGAGCAGTACTTC. The full variable domain, completed using reference TRBV5-1 and TRBJ2-7, is KAGVTQTPRYLIKTRGQQVTLSCSPISGHRSVSWYQQTPGQGLQFLFEYFSETQRNKGNFPGRFSGRQFSNSRSEMNVSTLELGDSALYLCASSLGGRDSYEQYFGPGTRLTVT.

Only one count was recorded for this clonotype. The J gene is TRBJ1-1, the V gene TRBV10-2, with TRBD1 matching 7 bases. This CDR3 spans 15 amino acids. Looked up from germline, CDR1 is WSHSY and CDR2 is SAAADI. Trimming cost V 9 bases and J 3 bases; bases outside gene matches: 13. The CDR3 region is CASRGSQGRDTEAFF. The CDR3 region has the DNA TGCGCCAGTCGGGGATCACAGGGGCGGGACACTGAAGCTTTCTTT.

This clonotype was seen a few times. V and J are TRBV4-1 and TRBJ1-3, with 7 bases fitting TRBD1. Germline CDR1 is MGHRA and CDR2 is YSYEKL. The CDR3 length is 17 residues. The V gene end was trimmed by 3 bases and the J gene end by 4 bases; junction bases not matched to a gene: 12. As DNA, the CDR3 is TGCGCCAGCAGCCAGCCGCGAAGAGGGACAGAAGGAAACACCATATATTTT. This sequence encodes CASSQPRRGTEGNTIYF.

This clonotype occurred many times. The chain uses TRBV3-1 and TRBJ2-2; 7 nucleotides match TRBD1. Germline V gives CDR1 LGHDT, CDR2 YNNKEL (reference sequence). This CDR3 has 16 amino acids. V trimming: 3 bases; J trimming: 6 bases; junction bases outside the gene matches: 10. The CDR3 protein is CASSQRTGDLPGELFF. The CDR3 DNA is TGTGCCAGCAGCCAGAGAACAGGGGATTTGCCCGGGGAGCTGTTTTTT. Full variable domain (outside the CDR3, taken from reference TRBV3-1 and TRBJ2-2): DTAVSQTPKYLVTQMGNDKSIKCEQNLGHDTMYWYKQDSKKFLKIMFSYNNKELIINETVPNRFSPKSPDKAHLNLHINSLELGDSAVYFCASSQRTGDLPGELFFGEGSRLTVL.

This clonotype was detected ten times or more. V usage is TRBV28 and J usage is TRBJ1-5; D gene ambiguous. The V end lost 4 bases, the J end lost 0 bases, and 10 bases lay between the germline ends. CDR1 and CDR2 from the germline V gene are MDHEN and SYDVKM. This CDR3 is built from 15 residues. CDR3 in amino acids: CASSSIAGSNQPQHF. DNA for the CDR3: TGTGCCAGCAGTTCGATAGCAGGTAGCAATCAGCCCCAGCATTTT.

This clonotype has more than one count but fewer than ten. This chain links TRBV10-3 with TRBJ2-4, with a weak D call TRBD1 (5 bases). Germline assignment: CDR1 ENHRY and CDR2 SYGVKD. CDR3 length equals 12 residues. V gave up 3 bases and J gave up 7 bases, with 7 bases separating them. CDR3 loop: CAISEQENIQYF. For the CDR3, the DNA is TGTGCCATCAGTGAACAGGAGAACATTCAGTACTTC.

The CDR3 DNA follows: TGCGCCAGCAGCCAGGGGACAGGGGGTCGTGAGTGGCATTTT. This encodes CASSQGTGGREWHF. V usage is TRBV5-1 and J usage is TRBJ1-5; TRBD1 agrees at 11 bases. Germline V gene data show CDR1 as SGHRS and CDR2 as YFSETQ. V shed 4 bases, J shed 15 bases, and the junction held 12 bases outside the gene matches. The CDR3 runs 14 residues.

In its sample, this clonotype was seen a few times. The V call is TRBV28, the J call TRBJ1-5; unclear D gene. The V gene's germline CDR1 is MDHEN and CDR2 SYDVKM. This CDR3 has 12 residues. The ends were cut back, 7 bases at V and 3 bases at J, with 7 bases in the middle. The CDR3 sequence: CASNLNNQPQHF. The DNA for the CDR3 is TGTGCCAGCAATCTAAACAATCAGCCCCAGCATTTT. The whole variable domain, filled in from reference TRBV28 and TRBJ1-5, reads DVKVTQSSRYLVKRTGEKVFLECVQDMDHENMFWYRQDPGLGLRLIYFSYDVKMKEKGDIPEGYSVSREKKERFSLILESASTNQTSMYLCASNLNNQPQHFGDGTRLSIL.

This clonotype appeared many times. J is TRBJ1-1 and V is TRBV6-5; no clear D. The CDR3 sequence is 14 residues long. V was trimmed by 2 bases and J by 4 bases, leaving 11 bases between them. Germline CDR1 MNHEY, CDR2 SVGAGI. Here the CDR3 reads CASSYGAKGTEAFF. The CDR3 DNA sequence: TGTGCCAGCAGTTACGGTGCCAAGGGCACTGAAGCTTTCTTT.

This clonotype showed up many times. The chain joins TRBV5-1 to TRBJ2-7; 7 positions match TRBD1. The V segment lost 3 bases and the J segment 6 bases; nucleotides outside the gene matches: 6. The CDR3 contains 13 residues. The germline V gene encodes CDR1 SGHRS and CDR2 YFSETQ. CDR3 DNA: TGCGCCAGCAGCTCAGGGGGTATCGGCGAGCAGTACTTC. Translation gives CASSSGGIGEQYF.

This clonotype has a count of ten or more. The chain has TRBV30 and TRBJ2-1; 13 bases are shared with TRBD2. This CDR3 comprises 17 residues. With 1 base clipped from V and 0 bases from J, the junction kept 3 bases outside the gene matches. CDR1 and CDR2 from the germline V gene are GTSNPN and SVGIG (reference sequence). CDR3 sequence reads: CAWSGLAGGSSYNEQFF. DNA of the CDR3: TGTGCCTGGAGTGGACTAGCGGGGGGAAGCTCCTACAATGAGCAGTTCTTC.